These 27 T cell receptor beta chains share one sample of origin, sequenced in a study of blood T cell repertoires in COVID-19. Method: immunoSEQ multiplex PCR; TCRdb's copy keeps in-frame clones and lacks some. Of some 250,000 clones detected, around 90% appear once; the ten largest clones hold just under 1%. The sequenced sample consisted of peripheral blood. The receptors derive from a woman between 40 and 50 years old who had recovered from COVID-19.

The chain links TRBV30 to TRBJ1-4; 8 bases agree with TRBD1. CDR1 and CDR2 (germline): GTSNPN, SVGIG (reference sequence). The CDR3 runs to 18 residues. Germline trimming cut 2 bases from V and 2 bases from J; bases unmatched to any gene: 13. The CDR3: CAWSRDRGRRGTNEKLFF. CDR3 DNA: TGTGCCTGGAGTCGCGACAGGGGCCGCCGGGGCACTAATGAAAAACTGTTTTTT.

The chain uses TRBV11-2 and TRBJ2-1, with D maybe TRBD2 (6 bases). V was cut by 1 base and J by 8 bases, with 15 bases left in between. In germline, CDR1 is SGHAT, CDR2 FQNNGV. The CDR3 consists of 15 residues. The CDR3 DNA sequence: TGTGCCAGCAGCTTAGGAGGGTGGGGCGGGGATGAGCAGTTCTTC. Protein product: CASSLGGWGGDEQFF.

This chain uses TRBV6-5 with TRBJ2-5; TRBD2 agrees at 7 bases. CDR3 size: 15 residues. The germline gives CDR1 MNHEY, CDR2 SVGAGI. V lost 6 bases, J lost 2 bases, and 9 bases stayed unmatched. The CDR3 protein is CASSYRLARQETQYF. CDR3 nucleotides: TGTGCCAGCAGCTACAGACTAGCCCGGCAAGAGACCCAGTACTTC.

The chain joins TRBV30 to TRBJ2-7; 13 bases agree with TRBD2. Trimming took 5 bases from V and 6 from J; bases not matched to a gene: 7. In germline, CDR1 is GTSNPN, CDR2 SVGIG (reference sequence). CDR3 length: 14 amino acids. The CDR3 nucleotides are TGTGCCTGGCGACTAGCGGGAGGTACCCGCGAGCAGTACTTC. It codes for CAWRLAGGTREQYF.

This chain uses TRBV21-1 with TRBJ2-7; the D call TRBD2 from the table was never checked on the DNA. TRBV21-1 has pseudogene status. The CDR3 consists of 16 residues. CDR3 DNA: TGTGCCAGCAGCAAAGGGGTGGGAGCCTCGGGCTACGAGCAGTACGTC. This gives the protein CASSKGVGASGYEQYV.

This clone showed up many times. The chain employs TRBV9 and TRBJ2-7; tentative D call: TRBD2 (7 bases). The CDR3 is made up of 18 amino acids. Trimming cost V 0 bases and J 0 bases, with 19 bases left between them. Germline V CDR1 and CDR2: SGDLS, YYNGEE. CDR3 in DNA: TGTGCCAGCAGCGTAGCTGGGGGGGCCCCCGGGGACTCCTACGAGCAGTACGTC. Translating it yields CASSVAGGAPGDSYEQYV.

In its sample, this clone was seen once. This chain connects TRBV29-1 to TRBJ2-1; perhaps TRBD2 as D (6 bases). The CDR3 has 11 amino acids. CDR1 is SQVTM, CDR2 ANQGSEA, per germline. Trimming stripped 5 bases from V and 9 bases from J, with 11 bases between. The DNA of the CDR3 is TGCAGCGTTTCGGGAGAGGGTGAGCAGTTCTTC. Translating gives CSVSGEGEQFF.

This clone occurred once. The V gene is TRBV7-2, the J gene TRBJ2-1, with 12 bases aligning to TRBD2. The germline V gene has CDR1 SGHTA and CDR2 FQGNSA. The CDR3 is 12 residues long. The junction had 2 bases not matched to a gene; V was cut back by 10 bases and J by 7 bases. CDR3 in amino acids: CATGLAGNEQFF. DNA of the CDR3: TGTGCCACCGGACTAGCGGGAAATGAGCAGTTCTTC.

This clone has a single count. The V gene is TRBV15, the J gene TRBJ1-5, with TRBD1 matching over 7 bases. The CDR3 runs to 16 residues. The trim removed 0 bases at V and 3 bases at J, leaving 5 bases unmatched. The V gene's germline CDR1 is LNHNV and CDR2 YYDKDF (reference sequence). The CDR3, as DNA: TGTGCCACCAGCAGAGATGACAGGGCTTACAATCAGCCCCAGCATTTT. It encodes CATSRDDRAYNQPQHF.

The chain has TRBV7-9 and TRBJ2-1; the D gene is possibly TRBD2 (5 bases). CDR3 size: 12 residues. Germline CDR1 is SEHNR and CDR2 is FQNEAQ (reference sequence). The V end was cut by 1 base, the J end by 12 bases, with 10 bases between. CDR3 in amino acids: CASSLVGAGQFF. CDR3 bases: TGTGCCAGCAGCTTAGTTGGCGCGGGGCAGTTCTTC. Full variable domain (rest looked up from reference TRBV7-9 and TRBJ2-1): DTGVSQNPRHKITKRGQNVTFRCDPISEHNRLYWYRQTLGQGPEFLTYFQNEAQLEKSRLLSDRFSAERPKGSFSTLEIQRTEQGDSAMYLCASSLVGAGQFFGPGTRLTVL.

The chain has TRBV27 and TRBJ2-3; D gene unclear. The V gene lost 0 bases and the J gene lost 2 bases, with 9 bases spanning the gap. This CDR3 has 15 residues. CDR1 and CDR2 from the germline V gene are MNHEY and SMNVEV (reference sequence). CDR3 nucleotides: TGTGCCAGCAGTTTATCGCGACACCCCACAGATACGCAGTATTTT. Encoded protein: CASSLSRHPTDTQYF.

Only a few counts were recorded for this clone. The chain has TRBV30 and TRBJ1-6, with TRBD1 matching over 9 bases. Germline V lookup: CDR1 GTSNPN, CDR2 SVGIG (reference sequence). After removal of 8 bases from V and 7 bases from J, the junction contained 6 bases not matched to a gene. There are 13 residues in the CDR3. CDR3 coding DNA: TGTGCCCGACAGGGGGTCGACAATTCACCCCTCCACTTT. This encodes CARQGVDNSPLHF. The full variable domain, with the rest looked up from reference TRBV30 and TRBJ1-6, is SQTIHQWPATLVQPVGSPLSLECTVEGTSNPNLYWYRQAAGRGLQLLFYSVGIGQISSEVPQNLSASRPQDRQFILSSKKLLLSDSGFYLCARQGVDNSPLHFGNGTRLTVT.

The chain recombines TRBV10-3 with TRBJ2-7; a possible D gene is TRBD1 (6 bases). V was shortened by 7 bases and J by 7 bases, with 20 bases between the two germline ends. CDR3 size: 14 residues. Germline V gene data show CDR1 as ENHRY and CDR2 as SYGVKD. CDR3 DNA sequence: TGTGCCATCACCCCGGGGACACCCCGGGGAGAGCAGTACTTC. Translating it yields CAITPGTPRGEQYF.

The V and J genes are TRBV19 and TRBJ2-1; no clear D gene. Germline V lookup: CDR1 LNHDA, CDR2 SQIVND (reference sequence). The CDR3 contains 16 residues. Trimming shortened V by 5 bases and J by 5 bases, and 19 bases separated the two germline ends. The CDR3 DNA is TGTGCCAGTAGTTCCCGACCCCTGGGCCGCCACAATGAGCAGTTCTTC. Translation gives CASSSRPLGRHNEQFF.

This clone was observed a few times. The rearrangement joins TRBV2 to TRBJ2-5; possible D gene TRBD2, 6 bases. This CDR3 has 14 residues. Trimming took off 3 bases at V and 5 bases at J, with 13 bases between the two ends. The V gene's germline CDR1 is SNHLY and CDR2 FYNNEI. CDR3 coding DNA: TGTGCCAGCAGTGACAGGGCAGGGAGGGAGACCCAGTACTTC. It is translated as CASSDRAGRETQYF.

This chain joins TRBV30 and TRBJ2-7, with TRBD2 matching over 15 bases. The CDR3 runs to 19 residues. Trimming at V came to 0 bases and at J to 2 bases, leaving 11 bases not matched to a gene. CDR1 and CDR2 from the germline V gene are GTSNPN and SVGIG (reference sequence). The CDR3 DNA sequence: TGTGCCTGGAGTGTCCCGGGACTAGCGGGAGGCCGCCTCCCCTACGAGCAGTACTTC. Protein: CAWSVPGLAGGRLPYEQYF.

The CDR3: CASNPTGGAWETQYF. CDR3 nucleotide sequence: TGTGCCAGCAACCCAACCGGGGGGGCGTGGGAGACCCAGTACTTC. The rearrangement links TRBV7-2 to TRBJ2-5; 8 bases line up with TRBD2. J was trimmed by 5 bases and V by 7 bases; bases with no gene match: 12. The germline gives CDR1 SGHTA, CDR2 FQGNSA. The CDR3 extends over 15 amino acids. Using reference TRBV7-2 and TRBJ2-5 for the parts outside the CDR3, the full variable domain is GAGVSQSPSNKVTEKGKDVELRCDPISGHTALYWYRQSLGQGLEFLIYFQGNSAPDKSGLPSDRFSAERTGGSVSTLTIQRTQQEDSAVYLCASNPTGGAWETQYFGPGTRLLVL.

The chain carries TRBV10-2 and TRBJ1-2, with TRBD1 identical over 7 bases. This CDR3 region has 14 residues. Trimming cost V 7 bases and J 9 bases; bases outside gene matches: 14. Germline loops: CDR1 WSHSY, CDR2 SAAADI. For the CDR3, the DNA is TGCGCCAGCACCATGGACAGGAGGAGGGAAAGCTACACCTTC. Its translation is CASTMDRRRESYTF.

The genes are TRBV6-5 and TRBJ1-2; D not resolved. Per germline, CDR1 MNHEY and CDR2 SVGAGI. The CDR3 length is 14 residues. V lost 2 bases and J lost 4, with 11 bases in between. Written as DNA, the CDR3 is TGTGCCAGCAGTTACGGTCCGACTCGCTATGGCTACACCTTC. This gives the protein CASSYGPTRYGYTF.

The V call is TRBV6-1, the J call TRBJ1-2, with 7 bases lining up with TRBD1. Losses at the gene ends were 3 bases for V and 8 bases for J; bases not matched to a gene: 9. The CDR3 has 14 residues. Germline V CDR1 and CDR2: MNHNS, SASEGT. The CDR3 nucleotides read TGTGCCAGCAGTGATCTACAGGGCAGGGGGGGCTACACCTTC. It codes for CASSDLQGRGGYTF.

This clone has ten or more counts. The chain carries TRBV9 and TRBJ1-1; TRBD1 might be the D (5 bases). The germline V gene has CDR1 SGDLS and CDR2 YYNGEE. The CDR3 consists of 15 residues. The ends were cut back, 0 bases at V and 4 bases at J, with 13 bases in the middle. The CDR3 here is CASSVGVGGSTEAFF. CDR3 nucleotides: TGTGCCAGCAGCGTAGGGGTGGGGGGAAGCACTGAAGCTTTCTTT.

CDR3 region: CASSPDRFYEQYF. Here the CDR3 DNA reads TGTGCCAGCAGCCCCGACAGGTTCTACGAGCAGTACTTC. The chain joins TRBV7-3 to TRBJ2-7, with D possibly matching TRBD1 (6 bases). V gave up 5 bases and J gave up 3 bases, with 11 bases separating them. Germline CDR1 reads SGHTA; CDR2 reads FQGTGA. The CDR3 runs 13 residues.

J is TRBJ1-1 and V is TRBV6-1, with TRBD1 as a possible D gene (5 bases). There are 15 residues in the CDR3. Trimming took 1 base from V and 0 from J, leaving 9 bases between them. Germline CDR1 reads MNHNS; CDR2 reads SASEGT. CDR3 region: CASSEGGRLNTEAFF. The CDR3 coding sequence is TGTGCCAGCAGTGAAGGGGGCAGACTGAACACTGAAGCTTTCTTT.

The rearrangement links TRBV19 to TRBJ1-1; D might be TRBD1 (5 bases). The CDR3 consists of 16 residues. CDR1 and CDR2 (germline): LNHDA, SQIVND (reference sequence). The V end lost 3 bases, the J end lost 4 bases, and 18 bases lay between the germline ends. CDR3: CASSIYFGGTGTEAFF. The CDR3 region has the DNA TGTGCCAGTAGTATCTATTTCGGGGGGACGGGCACTGAAGCTTTCTTT.

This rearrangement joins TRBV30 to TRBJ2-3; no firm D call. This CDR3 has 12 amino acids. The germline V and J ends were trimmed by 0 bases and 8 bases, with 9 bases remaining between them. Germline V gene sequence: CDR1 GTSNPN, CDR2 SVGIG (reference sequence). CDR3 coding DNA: TGTGCCTGGAGTGTACCGCCGGGTACGCAGTATTTT. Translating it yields CAWSVPPGTQYF.

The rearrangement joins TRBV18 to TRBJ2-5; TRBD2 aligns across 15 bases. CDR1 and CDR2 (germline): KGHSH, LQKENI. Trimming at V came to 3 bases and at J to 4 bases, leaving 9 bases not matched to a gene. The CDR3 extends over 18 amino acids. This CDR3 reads CASSPRTSGRASGETQYF. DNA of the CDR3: TGTGCCAGCTCACCCCGGACTAGCGGGAGGGCCTCAGGAGAGACCCAGTACTTC.

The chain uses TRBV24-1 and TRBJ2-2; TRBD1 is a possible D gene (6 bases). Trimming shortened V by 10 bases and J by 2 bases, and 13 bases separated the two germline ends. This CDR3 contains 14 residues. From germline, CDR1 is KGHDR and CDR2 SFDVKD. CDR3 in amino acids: CATQRDTNTGELFF. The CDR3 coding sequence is TGTGCCACGCAACGGGACACCAACACCGGGGAGCTGTTTTTT.